The rows below give T cell receptor beta chains drawn from one sample of a study of T cells in Graves' hyperthyroidism and ophthalmopathy. MiXCR, applied by TCRdb to the multiplex PCR reads, yields one record per CDR3 protein. The top ten clones hold around 19% of a sample with roughly 500,000 distinct CDR3 sequences, 35% to 55% of them seen once. Material for sequencing was peripheral blood or thyroid tissue (not recorded which). These receptors came from an adult woman with Graves' disease, either hyperthyroidism or ophthalmopathy (not recorded which). Both conserved end residues are part of each CDR3.

j_gene	v_gene	CDR3aa
TRBJ1-5	TRBV7-2	CASSLDHQPQHF
TRBJ1-1	TRBV13	CASSQSTGGWTEAFF
TRBJ2-1	TRBV25-1	CASSEEGLQAYNEQFF
TRBJ2-1	TRBV7-9	CASSFKTGGSEQFF
TRBJ1-4	TRBV7-8	CASSLASRANEKLFF
TRBJ2-7	TRBV9	CASSGGTSGIYEQYF
TRBJ1-3	TRBV19	CASSKSRDRNSGNTIYF
TRBJ1-4	TRBV9	CASSVAGGATNEKLFF
TRBJ1-2	TRBV7-3	CASSTQGPNYGYTF
TRBJ1-5	TRBV7-8	CASSSTGQGNQPQHF
TRBJ2-1	TRBV20-1	CSAKMVGSYNEQFF
TRBJ1-2	TRBV29-1	CSVVEQGSAGYTF
TRBJ1-3	TRBV2	CASSGARAGSGNTIYF
TRBJ2-7	TRBV15	CATSIAGGEGFEQYF
TRBJ2-5	TRBV5-1	CASSLALGGAETQYF
TRBJ1-6	TRBV7-9	CASSFGTANSPLHF
TRBJ2-2	TRBV10-2	CASRQGAGGELFF
TRBJ1-3	TRBV3-1	CASSRQERNTIYF
TRBJ2-5	TRBV7-9	CASSAPRGRWEETQYF
TRBJ1-6	TRBV20-1	CSARAPDRGQSPLHF
TRBJ2-7	TRBV10-3	CAISDQNYEQYF
TRBJ2-5	TRBV19	CASSRGGNSETQYF
TRBJ2-3	TRBV12-3/TRBV12-4	CASSLSRGRTQYF
TRBJ2-5	TRBV7-9	CASSLNDASGETQYF
TRBJ2-6	TRBV4-1	CASSQEGLAGASGANVLTF
TRBJ2-7	TRBV9	CASSLIPSYEQYF
TRBJ2-2	TRBV20-1	CSARERWAGELFF
TRBJ2-5	TRBV4-3	CASSQTTGGETQYF
TRBJ2-5	TRBV20-1	CSAILGGTQETQYF
TRBJ1-2	TRBV29-1	CSVLGGGLYGYTF
TRBJ2-2	TRBV15	CARTGATGELFF
TRBJ1-2	TRBV20-1	CSAGRRGYGYTF
TRBJ1-5	TRBV6-2/TRBV6-3	CASRWGGESQPQHF
TRBJ2-5	TRBV30	CAWSGGGETQYF
TRBJ2-1	TRBV7-4	CASSFGATDNEQFF
TRBJ2-5	TRBV10-2	CASSPSGRTETQYF
TRBJ2-5	TRBV4-1	CASSHPGLAGPPNRETQYF
TRBJ2-2	TRBV10-3	CAISRGLFF
TRBJ1-4	TRBV2	CATRGTWANEKLFF
TRBJ2-6	TRBV29-1	CSARDRLSSGANVLTF
TRBJ2-2	TRBV20-1	CGRRTGNTGELFF
TRBJ2-7	TRBV6-6	CASSWTGTGSGEQYF
TRBJ2-5	TRBV5-1	CASSLGRGLAGPGAHSARETQYF
TRBJ2-5	TRBV9	CASSLEGKTQGTQYF
TRBJ1-4	TRBV7-8	CASSLGRGTMANEKLFF
TRBJ1-1	TRBV29-1	CSVTTGRNTEAFF
TRBJ2-2	TRBV28	CASSPSGHASGELFF
TRBJ1-2	TRBV7-8	CASSPAAAAYGYTF
TRBJ1-2	TRBV6-6	CATKGADYGYTF
TRBJ1-1	TRBV29-1	CSVLQGSTEAFF